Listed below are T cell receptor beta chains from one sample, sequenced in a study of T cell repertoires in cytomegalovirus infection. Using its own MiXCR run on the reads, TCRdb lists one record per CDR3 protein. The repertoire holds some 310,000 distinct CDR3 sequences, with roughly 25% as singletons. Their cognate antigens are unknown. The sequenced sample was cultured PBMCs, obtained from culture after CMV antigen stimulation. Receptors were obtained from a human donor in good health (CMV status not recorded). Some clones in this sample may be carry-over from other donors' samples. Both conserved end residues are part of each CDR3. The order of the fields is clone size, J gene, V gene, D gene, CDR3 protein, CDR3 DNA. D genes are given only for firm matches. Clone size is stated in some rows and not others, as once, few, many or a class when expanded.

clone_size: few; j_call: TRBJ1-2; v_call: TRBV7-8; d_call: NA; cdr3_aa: CASSPPGQSRGYTF; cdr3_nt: TGTGCCAGCAGTCCCCCGGGGCAGAGCCGTGGCTACACCTTC
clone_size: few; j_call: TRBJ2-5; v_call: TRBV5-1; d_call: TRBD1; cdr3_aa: CASSPQGGQETQYF; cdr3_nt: TGCGCCAGCAGTCCACAGGGGGGCCAAGAGACCCAGTACTTC
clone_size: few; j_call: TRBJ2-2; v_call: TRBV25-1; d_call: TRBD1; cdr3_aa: CASSEAPGQGKTGELFF; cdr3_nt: TGTGCCAGCAGTGAAGCCCCGGGACAGGGGAAAACCGGGGAGCTGTTTTTT
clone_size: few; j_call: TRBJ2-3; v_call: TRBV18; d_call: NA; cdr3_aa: CASSPLPRPTDTQYF; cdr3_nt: TGTGCCAGCTCACCATTGCCTCGTCCCACAGATACGCAGTATTTT
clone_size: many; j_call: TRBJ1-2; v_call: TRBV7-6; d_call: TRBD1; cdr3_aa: CASSTGGSNYGYTF; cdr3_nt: TGTGCCAGCAGCACAGGGGGGAGTAACTATGGCTACACCTTC
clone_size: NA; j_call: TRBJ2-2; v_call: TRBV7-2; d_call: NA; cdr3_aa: CASSLVQGRTGELFF; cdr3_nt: TGTGCCAGCAGCTTAGTCCAGGGAAGAACCGGGGAGCTGTTTTTT
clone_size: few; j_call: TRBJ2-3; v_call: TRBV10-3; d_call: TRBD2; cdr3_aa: CAISLGHRGLAAITDTQYF; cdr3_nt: TGTGCCATCAGCCTGGGACACCGAGGACTAGCGGCTATCACAGATACGCAGTATTTT
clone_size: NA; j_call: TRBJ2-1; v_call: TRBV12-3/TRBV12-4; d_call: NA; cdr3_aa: CASSWDPRVEQFF; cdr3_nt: TGTGCCAGCAGTTGGGACCCGAGGGTTGAGCAGTTCTTC
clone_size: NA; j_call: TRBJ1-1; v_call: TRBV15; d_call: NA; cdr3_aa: CATSRDKYNTEAFF; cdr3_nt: TGTGCCACCAGCAGAGATAAGTACAACACTGAAGCTTTCTTT
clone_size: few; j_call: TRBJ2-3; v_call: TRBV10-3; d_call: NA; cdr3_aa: CAIKEGDTQYF; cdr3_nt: TGTGCCATCAAGGAGGGAGATACGCAGTATTTT
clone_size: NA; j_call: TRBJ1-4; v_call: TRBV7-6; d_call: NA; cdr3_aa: CASSLSAPNEKLFF; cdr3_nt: TGTGCCAGCAGCTTATCAGCTCCTAATGAAAAACTGTTTTTT
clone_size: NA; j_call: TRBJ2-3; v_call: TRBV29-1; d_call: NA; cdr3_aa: CSVRDLRKDTQYF; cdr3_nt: TGCAGCGTGAGGGACCTGCGGAAAGATACGCAGTATTTT
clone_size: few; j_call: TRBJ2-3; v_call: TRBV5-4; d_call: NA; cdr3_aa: CASSLERATQYF; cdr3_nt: TGTGCCAGCAGCTTGGAACGGGCTACGCAGTATTTT
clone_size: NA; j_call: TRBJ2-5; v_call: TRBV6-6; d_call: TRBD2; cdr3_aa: CASSYGLARETQYF; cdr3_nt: TGTGCCAGCAGCTATGGACTAGCGAGGGAGACCCAGTACTTC
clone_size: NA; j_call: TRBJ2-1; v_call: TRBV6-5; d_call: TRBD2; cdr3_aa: CASSPPTGLAAFYNEQFF; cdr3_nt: TGTGCCAGCAGTCCCCCCACCGGACTAGCGGCCTTCTACAATGAGCAGTTCTTC
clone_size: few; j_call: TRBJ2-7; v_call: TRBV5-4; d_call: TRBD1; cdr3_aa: CASSPRQGNEQYF; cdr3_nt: TGTGCCAGCAGCCCGCGACAGGGAAACGAGCAGTACTTC
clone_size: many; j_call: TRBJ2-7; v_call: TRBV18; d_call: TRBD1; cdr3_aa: CASFRDRGLTYEQYF; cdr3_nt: TGTGCCAGCTTCCGGGACAGGGGCCTAACCTACGAGCAGTACTTC
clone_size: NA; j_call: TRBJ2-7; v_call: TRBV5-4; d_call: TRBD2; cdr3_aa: CASSNPLALGGHEQYF; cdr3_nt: TGTGCCAGCAGCAACCCACTAGCGCTTGGCGGTCACGAGCAGTACTTC
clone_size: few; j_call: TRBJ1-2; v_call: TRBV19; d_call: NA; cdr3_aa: CASSDGYYGYTF; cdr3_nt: TGTGCCAGTAGTGACGGATATTATGGCTACACCTTC
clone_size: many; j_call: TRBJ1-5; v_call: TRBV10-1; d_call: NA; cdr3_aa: CASSEGTSQPQHF; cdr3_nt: TGCGCCAGCAGTGAGGGGACATCCCAGCCCCAGCATTTT
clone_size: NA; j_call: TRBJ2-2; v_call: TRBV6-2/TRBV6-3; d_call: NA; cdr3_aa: CASTPTLNGELFF; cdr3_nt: TGTGCCAGCACCCCAACCCTTAACGGGGAGCTGTTTTTT
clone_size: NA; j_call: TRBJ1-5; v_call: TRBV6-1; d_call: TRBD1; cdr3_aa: CASTLSGQGAQHF; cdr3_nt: TGTGCCAGCACCCTTTCGGGACAGGGGGCCCAGCATTTT
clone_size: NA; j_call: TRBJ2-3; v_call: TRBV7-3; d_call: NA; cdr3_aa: CASRPGRDTDTQYF; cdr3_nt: TGTGCCAGCAGGCCCGGGCGGGACACAGATACGCAGTATTTT
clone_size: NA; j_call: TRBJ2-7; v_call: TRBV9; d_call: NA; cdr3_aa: CASSGVRQYEQYF; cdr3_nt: TGTGCCAGCAGCGGGGTCCGACAGTACGAGCAGTACTTC
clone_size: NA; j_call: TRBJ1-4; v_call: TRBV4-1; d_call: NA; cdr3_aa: CASSQEGRGGRVYEKLFF; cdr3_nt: TGCGCCAGCAGCCAAGAGGGGAGGGGGGGAAGGGTTTATGAAAAACTGTTTTTT
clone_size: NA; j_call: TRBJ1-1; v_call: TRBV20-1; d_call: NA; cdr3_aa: CSAPNRVGRTEAFF; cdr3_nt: TGCAGTGCCCCTAACAGGGTAGGGCGCACTGAAGCTTTCTTT
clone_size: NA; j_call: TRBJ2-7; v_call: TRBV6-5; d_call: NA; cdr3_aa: CASLYGHEQYF; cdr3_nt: TGTGCCAGCCTCTACGGCCACGAGCAGTACTTC
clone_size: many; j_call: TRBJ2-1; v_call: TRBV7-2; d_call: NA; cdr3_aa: CASSWYGGTYNEQFF; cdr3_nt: TGTGCCAGCAGCTGGTATGGGGGGACCTACAATGAGCAGTTCTTC
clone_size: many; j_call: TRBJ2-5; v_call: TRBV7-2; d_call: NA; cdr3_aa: CASSRDSGGGETQYF; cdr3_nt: TGTGCCAGCAGCCGCGACAGTGGGGGAGGCGAGACCCAGTACTTC
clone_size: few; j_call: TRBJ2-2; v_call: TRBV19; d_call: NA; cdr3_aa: CATIGGSGYTGELFF; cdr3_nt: TGTGCCACCATCGGAGGGTCTGGGTACACCGGGGAGCTGTTTTTT
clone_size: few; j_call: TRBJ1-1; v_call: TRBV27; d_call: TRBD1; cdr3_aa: CASRSTGAENTEAFF; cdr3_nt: TGTGCCAGCAGATCAACAGGGGCCGAGAACACTGAAGCTTTCTTT
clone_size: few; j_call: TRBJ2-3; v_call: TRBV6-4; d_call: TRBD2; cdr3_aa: CASSEREGPDTQYF; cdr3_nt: TGTGCCAGCAGTGAGCGGGAGGGCCCAGATACGCAGTATTTT
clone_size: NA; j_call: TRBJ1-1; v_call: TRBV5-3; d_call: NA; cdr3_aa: CASSYTGNTEAFF; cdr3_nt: TGTGCCAGCAGCTATACAGGGAACACTGAAGCTTTCTTT